The rows below give T cell receptor beta chains drawn from one sample of a study of T cells in Graves' hyperthyroidism and ophthalmopathy. MiXCR, run by TCRdb on the multiplex PCR reads, gives a single entry per CDR3 protein. The table lists about 250,000 distinct CDR3 sequences, approximately 20% of them singletons. Input material: blood. These receptors all come from a man aged 25 to 45 with Graves' ophthalmopathy. Both conserved end residues are part of each CDR3. A D gene is named only where the DNA matches it firmly. Expanded clones are given a class, and other clones once, few, many or no size at all.

CDR3 length: 14; D gene: -; J gene: TRBJ1-1; V gene: TRBV6-5; clone size: many; CDR3 protein: CASSYGEGATEAFF; CDR3 DNA: TGTGCCAGCAGTTACGGTGAAGGGGCCACTGAAGCTTTCTTT
CDR3 length: 11; D gene: -; J gene: TRBJ1-2; V gene: TRBV29-1; clone size: once; CDR3 protein: CSVAGTRGYTF; CDR3 DNA: TGCAGCGTGGCCGGGACAAGAGGCTACACCTTC
CDR3 length: 14; D gene: -; J gene: TRBJ2-2; V gene: TRBV12-5; clone size: few; CDR3 protein: CASGGPPNTGELFF; CDR3 DNA: TGTGCTAGTGGTGGACCACCGAACACCGGGGAGCTGTTTTTT
CDR3 length: 17; D gene: -; J gene: TRBJ2-3; V gene: TRBV10-3; clone size: -; CDR3 protein: CAISPNRGWETSDTQYF; CDR3 DNA: TGTGCCATCAGTCCAAATAGGGGGTGGGAAACATCAGATACGCAGTATTTT
CDR3 length: 15; D gene: -; J gene: TRBJ1-6; V gene: TRBV10-3; clone size: few; CDR3 protein: CAISRTADYNSPLHF; CDR3 DNA: TGTGCCATCAGTCGGACAGCCGACTATAATTCACCCCTCCACTTT
CDR3 length: 15; D gene: TRBD1; J gene: TRBJ1-4; V gene: TRBV24-1; clone size: -; CDR3 protein: CATSGPTGTNEKLFF; CDR3 DNA: TGTGCCACCAGTGGCCCGACAGGGACTAATGAAAAACTGTTTTTT
CDR3 length: 11; D gene: -; J gene: TRBJ2-7; V gene: TRBV30; clone size: many; CDR3 protein: CAWSYTYEQYF; CDR3 DNA: TGTGCCTGGAGTTATACCTACGAGCAGTACTTC
CDR3 length: 14; D gene: -; J gene: TRBJ1-1; V gene: TRBV12-3/TRBV12-4; clone size: few; CDR3 protein: CASSLGQGWTEAFF; CDR3 DNA: TGTGCCAGCAGTTTGGGCCAGGGGTGGACTGAAGCTTTCTTT
CDR3 length: 15; D gene: TRBD2; J gene: TRBJ2-7; V gene: TRBV2; clone size: many; CDR3 protein: CASSDLSGRANEQYF; CDR3 DNA: TGTGCCAGCAGTGATCTCAGCGGGAGGGCCAACGAGCAGTACTTC
CDR3 length: 16; D gene: TRBD2; J gene: TRBJ2-7; V gene: TRBV11-2; clone size: -; CDR3 protein: CASSLEASGMVGEQYF; CDR3 DNA: TGTGCCAGCAGCTTAGAGGCTAGCGGGATGGTAGGGGAGCAGTACTTC
CDR3 length: 11; D gene: TRBD2; J gene: TRBJ2-7; V gene: TRBV29-1; clone size: few; CDR3 protein: CSVGTISEQYF; CDR3 DNA: TGCAGCGTCGGGACTATTTCCGAGCAGTACTTC
CDR3 length: 14; D gene: -; J gene: TRBJ2-7; V gene: TRBV4-1; clone size: -; CDR3 protein: CASSQEWSSYEQYF; CDR3 DNA: TGCGCCAGCAGCCAAGAGTGGTCGTCCTACGAGCAGTACTTC
CDR3 length: 16; D gene: TRBD1; J gene: TRBJ2-7; V gene: TRBV7-9; clone size: many; CDR3 protein: CASSIDRGEGTYEQYF; CDR3 DNA: TGTGCCAGCAGCATCGACAGGGGTGAGGGAACCTACGAGCAGTACTTC
CDR3 length: 12; D gene: -; J gene: TRBJ1-1; V gene: TRBV3-1; clone size: few; CDR3 protein: CASRGSNTEAFF; CDR3 DNA: TGTGCCAGCAGGGGGTCGAACACTGAAGCTTTCTTT
CDR3 length: 13; D gene: -; J gene: TRBJ1-2; V gene: TRBV11-1; clone size: many; CDR3 protein: CASSLGGAAGYTF; CDR3 DNA: TGTGCCAGCAGCTTAGGGGGGGCTGCTGGCTACACCTTC
CDR3 length: 13; D gene: -; J gene: TRBJ1-4; V gene: TRBV6-1; clone size: -; CDR3 protein: CASSVQGEEKLFF; CDR3 DNA: TGTGCCAGCAGTGTGCAGGGTGAGGAAAAACTGTTTTTT
CDR3 length: 17; D gene: -; J gene: TRBJ2-1; V gene: TRBV2; clone size: once; CDR3 protein: CASSSLPTGSSYSEQFF; CDR3 DNA: TGTGCCAGCAGCTCCCTCCCCACAGGGAGCTCCTACAGTGAGCAGTTCTTC
CDR3 length: 12; D gene: -; J gene: TRBJ1-5; V gene: TRBV20-1; clone size: -; CDR3 protein: CSARGRNQPQHF; CDR3 DNA: TGCAGTGCTAGGGGGAGGAATCAGCCCCAGCATTTT